This T cell receptor (beta chain) was profiled in a study of blood T cell repertoires in COVID-19. In the authors' workflow: Amplified reference gene primers provided the basis for estimating nucleated cell counts. The table came from immunoSEQ multiplex PCR; TCRdb's copy has only in-frame clones and leaves some out. That table supplies the V and J calls and clone size; D and trimming were determined from the DNA. Seen here are about 190,000 clones, roughly 90% observed once, and the top ten hold 1.6%. CDR3 size: 13 residues. V gave up 3 bases and J gave up 4 bases, with 9 bases separating them. Germline loops: CDR1 SGHTA, CDR2 FQGNSA.

The chain links TRBV7-2 to TRBJ2-5; D gene uncertain. The sequence was obtained from a man between 18 and 35 years old with active or convalescent COVID-19. Sequencing used peripheral blood. The CDR3 sequence: CASSFESGETQYF. The DNA of the CDR3 is TGTGCCAGCAGCTTTGAGTCTGGAGAGACCCAGTACTTC.